This T cell receptor (beta chain) was observed in a study of T cells after yellow fever vaccination. Study-wide results and limits: Clonotypes found in both CD4 and CD8 compartments made up a small share.

As for this clonotype: Its antigen remains unidentified.

Germline CDR1 is GTSNPN and CDR2 is SVGIG (reference sequence). There are 13 residues in the CDR3. V was cut by 0 bases and J by 2 bases, with 7 bases left in between. MiXCR, applied by TCRdb to the 5' RACE reads, yields one record per CDR3 protein. The sample has around 340,000 distinct CDR3 sequences, approximately 12% seen once. Sequenced here: CD4+ T cells sorted from PBMCs, sampled 15 days after the yellow fever booster vaccination. J is TRBJ1-1 and V is TRBV30; D call uncertain. The source is a man aged 18 to 35 who received the YFV17D yellow fever vaccine. CDR3: CAWSVEGNTEAFF. The CDR3 coding sequence is TGTGCCTGGAGTGTTGAGGGCAACACTGAAGCTTTCTTT.